This TCR beta chain stems from a study of T-cell reconstitution after alpha-beta-depleted transplantation in children. Unique molecular identifiers tagged the TCRbeta library. TCRdb ran MiXCR on the PCR reads and lists one entry per CDR3 protein. The sample has 97,000 or so distinct CDR3 sequences, 7.5% to 9% seen once. Study findings and constraints: Newly made T cells mostly supplied T-cell counts and diversity one year after transplant.

CDR3 length: 14 amino acids. Germline V gene sequence: CDR1 SEHNR, CDR2 FQNEAQ (reference sequence). Trimming at V came to 5 bases and at J to 2 bases, leaving 3 bases not matched to a gene. Only a few counts were recorded for this clonotype. What it recognizes is unknown. The V and J genes are TRBV7-9 and TRBJ1-2, with 9 bases fitting TRBD1. The sequence came from a boy younger than 10 with acute lymphoblastic leukemia, due to receive a stem cell transplant. The sequenced sample was PBMCs, obtained before TCRalphabeta/CD19-depleted stem cell transplant. In DNA, the CDR3 is TGTGCCAGCAGCGGACAGGGGCCCAACTATGGCTACACCTTC. Protein product: CASSGQGPNYGYTF.